One and the same sample provided the 16 T cell receptor beta chains below, sequenced in a study of T cell responses to AZD1222 COVID-19 vaccine. Assay used: immunoSEQ multiplex PCR; TCRdb lists only in-frame clones, some missing. This table holds roughly 69,000 clones, roughly 80% found once. This specimen was peripheral blood, taken 28 days after the second AZD1222 dose. These receptors all stem from an adult who received the AZD1222 COVID-19 vaccine.

The chain combines TRBV3-1 (or the pseudogene TRBV3-2) with TRBJ2-1; D possibly corresponds to TRBD1 (6 bases). The length of the CDR3 is 12 residues. Germline CDR1 LGHDT, CDR2 YNNKEL (reference sequence). With 3 bases removed from V and 10 bases from J, the gap between germline ends came to 10 bases. CDR3: CASSQGAGEQFF. CDR3 nucleotide sequence: TGTGCCAGCAGCCAGGGGGCCGGGGAGCAGTTCTTC.

V and J are TRBV25-1 and TRBJ2-5; D is ambiguous. Trimming cost V 5 bases and J 1 base, with 14 bases left between them. This CDR3 is built from 15 residues. Germline V gene data show CDR1 as MGHDK and CDR2 as SYGVNS. The CDR3, as DNA: TGTGCCAGCAGTACAGCACAAGCGCCCCAAGAGACCCAGTACTTC. Translating gives CASSTAQAPQETQYF.

V is TRBV27 and J is TRBJ2-6; D may be TRBD1 (5 bases). This CDR3 has 15 residues. Germline V gene lookup returns CDR1 MNHEY and CDR2 SMNVEV (reference sequence). The V end was cut by 3 bases, the J end by 1 base, with 7 bases between. In nucleotides, the CDR3 is TGTGCCAGCAGTTTGCAGGGTTCTGGGGCCAACGTCCTGACTTTC. It is translated as CASSLQGSGANVLTF.

The genes are TRBV7-3 and TRBJ1-6; D not resolved. The CDR3 contains 14 residues. Deletions cut 2 bases from V and 5 bases from J, with 7 bases between. CDR1 and CDR2 (germline): SGHTA, FQGTGA. The CDR3 bases are TGTGCCAGCAGCTTAGCTGATCATAATTCACCCCTCCACTTT. This sequence encodes CASSLADHNSPLHF.

The CDR3 DNA is TGTGCCAGCAGAGCGGAACTGTTTGGCTACACCTTC. It yields the protein CASRAELFGYTF. The chain carries TRBV4-2 and TRBJ1-2; D is uncertain. Germline V CDR1 and CDR2: LGHNA, YNFKEQ. Trimming pared 6 bases from V and 7 bases from J, leaving 12 bases between. The length of the CDR3 is 12 residues.

V and J are TRBV18 and TRBJ1-4, with a tentative D call TRBD1 (5 bases). V lost 1 base and J lost 3, with 9 bases in between. The germline V gene encodes CDR1 KGHSH and CDR2 LQKENI. CDR3 length: 15 amino acids. CDR3 sequence reads: CASSPQGVANEKLFF. CDR3 coding DNA: TGTGCCAGCTCACCACAAGGGGTTGCTAATGAAAAACTGTTTTTT.

This clone was seen a single time. V usage is TRBV6-5 and J usage is TRBJ2-7; 8 positions agree with TRBD1. The CDR3 length is 16 residues. V shed 4 bases and J 2 bases; nucleotides not matched to a gene: 10. Per the germline V gene, CDR1 is MNHEY and CDR2 is SVGAGI. The CDR3 DNA reads as TGTGCCAGCAGTTCAACCAGGGGGCATTTCACCTACGAGCAGTACTTC. Its protein product is CASSSTRGHFTYEQYF.

In its sample, this clone was seen a few times. The J gene is TRBJ1-5, the V gene TRBV29-1; D remains unclear. The CDR3 spans 12 residues. Germline loops: CDR1 SQVTM, CDR2 ANQGSEA. Trimming pared 7 bases from V and 5 bases from J, leaving 12 bases between. DNA for the CDR3: TGCAGCGCTGCGGAGGGTGATCAGCCCCAGCATTTT. Protein: CSAAEGDQPQHF.

The chain joins TRBV3-1 (or the pseudogene TRBV3-2) to TRBJ2-1, with no clear D. Germline V gene sequence: CDR1 LGHDT, CDR2 YNNKEL (reference sequence). V was trimmed by 4 bases and J by 0 bases, leaving 10 bases between them. The CDR3 is made up of 15 amino acids. In DNA form, the CDR3 reads TGTGCCAGCAGCCCCGTGAGAGGCTCCTACAATGAGCAGTTCTTC. Protein sequence: CASSPVRGSYNEQFF.

As DNA, the CDR3 is TGCAGTGCGAGTGTAGGGACAGGGAGGCAGCCCCAGCATTTT. This encodes CSASVGTGRQPQHF. The chain is built from TRBV20-1 and TRBJ1-5, with 9 bases identical to TRBD1. Germline V CDR1 and CDR2: DFQATT, SNEGSKA (reference sequence). The CDR3 totals 14 residues. Trimming cost V 6 bases and J 7 bases; bases outside gene matches: 10.

CDR3 nucleotides: TGTGCCAGCAGCGTCGGAGGACAGCGGACCTACGAGCAGTACTTC. Translating it yields CASSVGGQRTYEQYF. This chain joins TRBV9 and TRBJ2-7; D is perhaps TRBD1 (6 bases). The CDR3 spans 15 residues. V lost 2 bases and J lost 2, with 14 bases in between. CDR1 is SGDLS, CDR2 YYNGEE, per germline.

V usage is TRBV10-3 and J usage is TRBJ2-7, with 9 bases identical to TRBD1. Losses at the gene ends were 10 bases for V and 4 bases for J; bases not matched to a gene: 11. This CDR3 region has 14 residues. Per the germline V gene, CDR1 is ENHRY and CDR2 is SYGVKD. CDR3: CATYPADRGYEQYF. The CDR3 nucleotides are TGTGCCACTTATCCAGCGGACAGGGGTTACGAGCAGTACTTC.

The chain employs TRBV7-9 and TRBJ1-1, with D maybe TRBD1 (6 bases). The CDR3 loop spans 16 amino acids. Trimming removed 2 bases at V and 0 bases at J, with 13 bases between. CDR1 and CDR2 (germline): SEHNR, FQNEAQ (reference sequence). The CDR3 nucleotides are TGTGCCAGCAGCTTAAGCGGGGGCATGGTGAACACTGAAGCTTTCTTT. This codes for CASSLSGGMVNTEAFF.

The chain joins TRBV6-5 to TRBJ1-2; D remains ambiguous. Germline CDR1 MNHEY, CDR2 SVGAGI. This CDR3 spans 14 amino acids. Between the trimmed V and J ends, which lost 5 bases and 4 bases, there was a span of 14 bases. The CDR3 bases are TGTGCCAGCAGTCCACAAAACACTTTCTATGGCTACACCTTC. Translation: CASSPQNTFYGYTF.

J is TRBJ1-5 and V is TRBV9, with TRBD1 matching 7 bases. CDR3 length: 14 residues. Germline V gene data show CDR1 as SGDLS and CDR2 as YYNGEE. V dropped 0 bases and J dropped 5; count of bases not matched to a gene: 2. The DNA for the CDR3 is TGTGCCAGCAGCGTAGGGCAGGGGGATCAGCCCCAGCATTTT. It yields the protein CASSVGQGDQPQHF. Full variable domain (outside the CDR3, taken from reference TRBV9 and TRBJ1-5): DSGVTQTPKHLITATGQRVTLRCSPRSGDLSVYWYQQSLDQGLQFLIQYYNGEERAKGNILERFSAQQFPDLHSELNLSSLELGDSALYFCASSVGQGDQPQHFGDGTRLSIL.

This clone appeared a few times. V gene TRBV13 combines with J gene TRBJ2-7; 7 nucleotides align to TRBD1. Unmatched junction bases numbered 10, after V lost 5 bases and J lost 3 bases. CDR1 is PRHDT and CDR2 is FYEKMQ in the germline V gene (reference sequence). The CDR3 loop spans 15 amino acids. The CDR3 nucleotides read TGTGCCAGCAGCCCAGCCGGGACAGTAGTCTACGAGCAGTACTTC. This gives the protein CASSPAGTVVYEQYF.